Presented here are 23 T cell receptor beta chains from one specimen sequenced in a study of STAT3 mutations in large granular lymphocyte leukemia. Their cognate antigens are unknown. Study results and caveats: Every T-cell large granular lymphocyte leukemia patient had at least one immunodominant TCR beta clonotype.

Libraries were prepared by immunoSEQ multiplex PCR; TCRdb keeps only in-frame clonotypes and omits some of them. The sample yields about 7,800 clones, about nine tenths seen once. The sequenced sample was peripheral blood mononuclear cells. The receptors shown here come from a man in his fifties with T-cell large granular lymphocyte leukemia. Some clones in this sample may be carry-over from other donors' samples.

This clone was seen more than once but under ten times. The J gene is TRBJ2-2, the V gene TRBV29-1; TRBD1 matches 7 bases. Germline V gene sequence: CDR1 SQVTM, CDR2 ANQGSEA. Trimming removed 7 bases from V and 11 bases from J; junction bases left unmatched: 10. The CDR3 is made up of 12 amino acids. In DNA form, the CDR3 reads TGCAGCGCAGGGACAGTTCCCGACGAGCTGTTTTTT. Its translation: CSAGTVPDELFF.

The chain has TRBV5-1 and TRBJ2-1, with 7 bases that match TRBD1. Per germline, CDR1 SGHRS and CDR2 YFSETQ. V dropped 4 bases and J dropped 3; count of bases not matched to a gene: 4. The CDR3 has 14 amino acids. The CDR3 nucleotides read TGCGCCAGCAGCGCACAGGGGATCTACAATGAGCAGTTCTTC. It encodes CASSAQGIYNEQFF. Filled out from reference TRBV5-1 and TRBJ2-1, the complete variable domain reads KAGVTQTPRYLIKTRGQQVTLSCSPISGHRSVSWYQQTPGQGLQFLFEYFSETQRNKGNFPGRFSGRQFSNSRSEMNVSTLELGDSALYLCASSAQGIYNEQFFGPGTRLTVL.

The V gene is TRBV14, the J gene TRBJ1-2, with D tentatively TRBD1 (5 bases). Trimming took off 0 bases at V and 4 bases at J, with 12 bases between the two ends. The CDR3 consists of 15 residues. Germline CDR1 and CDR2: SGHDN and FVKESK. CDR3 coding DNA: TGTGCCAGCAGCCAAGATTCGGGACGGATCTATGGCTACACCTTC. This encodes CASSQDSGRIYGYTF.

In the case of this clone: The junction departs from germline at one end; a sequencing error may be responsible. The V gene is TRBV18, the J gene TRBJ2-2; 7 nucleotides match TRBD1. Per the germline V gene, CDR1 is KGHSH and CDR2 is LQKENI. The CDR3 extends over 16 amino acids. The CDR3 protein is CASSAPGQRNTGELFF. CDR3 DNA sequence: TGTGCCAGCTCAGCACCGGGACAGAGGAACACCGGGGAGCTGTTTTTT.

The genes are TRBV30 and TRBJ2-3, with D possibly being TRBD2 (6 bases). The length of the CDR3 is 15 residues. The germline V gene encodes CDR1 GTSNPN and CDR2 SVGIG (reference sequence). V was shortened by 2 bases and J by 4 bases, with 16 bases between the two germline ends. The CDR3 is CAWSTGEKPPDTQYF. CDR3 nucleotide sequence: TGTGCCTGGAGTACGGGGGAGAAACCTCCAGATACGCAGTATTTT.

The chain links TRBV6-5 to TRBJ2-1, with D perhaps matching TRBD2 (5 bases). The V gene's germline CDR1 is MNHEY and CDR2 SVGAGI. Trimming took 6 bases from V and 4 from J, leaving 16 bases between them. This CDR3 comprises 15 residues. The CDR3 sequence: CASRPDTRRYNEQFF. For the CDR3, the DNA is TGTGCCAGCAGGCCCGACACTAGACGTTACAATGAGCAGTTCTTC.

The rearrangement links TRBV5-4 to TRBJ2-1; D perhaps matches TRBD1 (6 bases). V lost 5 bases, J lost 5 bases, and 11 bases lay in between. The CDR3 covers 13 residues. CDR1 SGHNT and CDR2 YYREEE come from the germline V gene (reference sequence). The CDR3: CASRAGTHNEQFF. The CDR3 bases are TGTGCCAGCAGGGCCGGGACACACAATGAGCAGTTCTTC.

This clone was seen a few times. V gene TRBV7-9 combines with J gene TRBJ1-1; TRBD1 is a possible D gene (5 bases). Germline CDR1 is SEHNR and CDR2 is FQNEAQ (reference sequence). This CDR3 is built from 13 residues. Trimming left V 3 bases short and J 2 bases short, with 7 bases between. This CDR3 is CASSFQGNTEAFF. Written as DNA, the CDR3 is TGTGCCAGCAGCTTTCAGGGTAACACTGAAGCTTTCTTT.

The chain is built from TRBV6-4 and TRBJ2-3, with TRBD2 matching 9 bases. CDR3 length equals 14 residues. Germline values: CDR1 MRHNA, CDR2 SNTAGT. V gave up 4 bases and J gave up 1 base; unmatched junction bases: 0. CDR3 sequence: CASSGTSGTDTQYF. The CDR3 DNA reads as TGTGCCAGCAGTGGGACTAGCGGCACAGATACGCAGTATTTT.

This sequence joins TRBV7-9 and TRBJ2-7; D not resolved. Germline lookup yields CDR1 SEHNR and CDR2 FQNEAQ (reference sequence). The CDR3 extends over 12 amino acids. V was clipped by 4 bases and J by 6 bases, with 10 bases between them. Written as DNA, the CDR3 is TGTGCCAGCAGCTCCGGCCGGCTCGAGCAGTACTTC. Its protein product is CASSSGRLEQYF.

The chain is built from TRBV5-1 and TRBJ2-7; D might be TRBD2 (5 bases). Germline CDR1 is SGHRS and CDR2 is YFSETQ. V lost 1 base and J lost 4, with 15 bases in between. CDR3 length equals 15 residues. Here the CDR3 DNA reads TGCGCCAGCAGCTTGTCCGGGGTGGGCGCGTACGAGCAGTACTTC. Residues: CASSLSGVGAYEQYF. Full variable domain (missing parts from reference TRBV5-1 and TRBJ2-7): KAGVTQTPRYLIKTRGQQVTLSCSPISGHRSVSWYQQTPGQGLQFLFEYFSETQRNKGNFPGRFSGRQFSNSRSEMNVSTLELGDSALYLCASSLSGVGAYEQYFGPGTRLTVT.

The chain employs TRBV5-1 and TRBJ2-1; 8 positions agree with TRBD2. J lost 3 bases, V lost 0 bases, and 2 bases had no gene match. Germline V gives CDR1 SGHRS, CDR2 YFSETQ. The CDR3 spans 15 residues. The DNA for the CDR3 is TGCGCCAGCAGCTTGGATCTAGCGGGCTACAATGAGCAGTTCTTC. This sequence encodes CASSLDLAGYNEQFF.

The CDR3 reads CASSPRGLQQTQYF. The DNA of the CDR3 is TGCGCCAGCAGCCCTCGGGGGTTGCAACAGACCCAGTACTTC. The chain carries TRBV5-1 and TRBJ2-5; D might be TRBD2 (6 bases). This CDR3 is 14 amino acids long. From germline, CDR1 is SGHRS and CDR2 YFSETQ. Trimming removed 4 bases from V and 6 bases from J, with 16 bases in between. The entire variable domain, with the rest obtained from reference TRBV5-1 and TRBJ2-5, is as follows: KAGVTQTPRYLIKTRGQQVTLSCSPISGHRSVSWYQQTPGQGLQFLFEYFSETQRNKGNFPGRFSGRQFSNSRSEMNVSTLELGDSALYLCASSPRGLQQTQYFGPGTRLLVL.

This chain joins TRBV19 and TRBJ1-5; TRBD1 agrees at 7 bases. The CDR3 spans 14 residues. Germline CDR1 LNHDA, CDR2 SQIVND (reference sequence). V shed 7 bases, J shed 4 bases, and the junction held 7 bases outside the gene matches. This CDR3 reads CASKEGQKNQPQHF. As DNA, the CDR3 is TGTGCCAGTAAAGAGGGACAGAAAAATCAGCCCCAGCATTTT. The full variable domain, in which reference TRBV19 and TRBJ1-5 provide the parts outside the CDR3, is DGGITQSPKYLFRKEGQNVTLSCEQNLNHDAMYWYRQDPGQGLRLIYYSQIVNDFQKGDIAEGYSVSREKKESFPLTVTSAQKNPTAFYLCASKEGQKNQPQHFGDGTRLSIL.

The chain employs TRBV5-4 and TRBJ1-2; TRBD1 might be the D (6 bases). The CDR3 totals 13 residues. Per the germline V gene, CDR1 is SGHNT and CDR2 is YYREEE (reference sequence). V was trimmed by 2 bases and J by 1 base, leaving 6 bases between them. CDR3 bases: TGTGCCAGCAGCTTACAGGGTAACTATGGCTACACCTTC. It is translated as CASSLQGNYGYTF.

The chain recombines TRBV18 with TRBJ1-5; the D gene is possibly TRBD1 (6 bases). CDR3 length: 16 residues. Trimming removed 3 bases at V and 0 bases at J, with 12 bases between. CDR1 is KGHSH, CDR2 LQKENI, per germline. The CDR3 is CASSPSDSHSNQPQHF. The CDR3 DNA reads TGTGCCAGCTCACCCTCGGACAGCCATAGCAATCAGCCCCAGCATTTT. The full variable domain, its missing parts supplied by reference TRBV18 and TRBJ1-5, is NAGVMQNPRHLVRRRGQEARLRCSPMKGHSHVYWYRQLPEEGLKFMVYLQKENIIDESGMPKERFSAEFPKEGPSILRIQQVVRGDSAAYFCASSPSDSHSNQPQHFGDGTRLSIL.

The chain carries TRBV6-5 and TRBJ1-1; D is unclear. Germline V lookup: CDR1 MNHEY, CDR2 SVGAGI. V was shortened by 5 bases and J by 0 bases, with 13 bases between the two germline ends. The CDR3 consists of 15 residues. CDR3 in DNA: TGTGCCAGCAGTCCCTTAGGCCGCATGAACACTGAAGCTTTCTTT. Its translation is CASSPLGRMNTEAFF.

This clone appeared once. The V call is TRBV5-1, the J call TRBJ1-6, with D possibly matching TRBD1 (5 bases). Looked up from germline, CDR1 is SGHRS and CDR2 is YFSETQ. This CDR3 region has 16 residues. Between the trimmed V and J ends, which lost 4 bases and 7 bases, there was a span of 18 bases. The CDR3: CASSPRADSENSPLHF. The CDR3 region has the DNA TGCGCCAGCAGCCCCCGAGCTGACAGTGAAAATTCACCCCTCCACTTT.

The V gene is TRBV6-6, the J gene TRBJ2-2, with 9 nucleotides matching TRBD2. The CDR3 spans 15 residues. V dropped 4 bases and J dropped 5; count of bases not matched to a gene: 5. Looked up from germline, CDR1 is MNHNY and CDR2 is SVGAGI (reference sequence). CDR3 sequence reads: CASSSGLAGTGELFF. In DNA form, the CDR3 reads TGTGCCAGCAGTTCGGGACTAGCCGGGACCGGGGAGCTGTTTTTT.

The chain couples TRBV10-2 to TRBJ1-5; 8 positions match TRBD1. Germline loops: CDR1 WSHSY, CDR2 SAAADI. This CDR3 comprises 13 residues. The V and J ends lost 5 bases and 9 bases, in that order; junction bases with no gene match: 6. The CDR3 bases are TGCGCCAGCAGTCCCGGACAGGGTTTGCCCCAGCATTTT. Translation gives CASSPGQGLPQHF.

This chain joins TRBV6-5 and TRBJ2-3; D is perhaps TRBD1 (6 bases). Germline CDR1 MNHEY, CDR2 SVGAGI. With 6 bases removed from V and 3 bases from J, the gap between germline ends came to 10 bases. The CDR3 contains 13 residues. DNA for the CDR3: TGTGCCAGCAGACTACAGGGAACAGATACGCAGTATTTT. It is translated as CASRLQGTDTQYF.

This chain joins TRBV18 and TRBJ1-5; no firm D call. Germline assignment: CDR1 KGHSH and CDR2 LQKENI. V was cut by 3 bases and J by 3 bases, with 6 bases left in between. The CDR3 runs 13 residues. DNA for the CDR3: TGTGCCAGCTCACCGAACGACAATCAGCCCCAGCATTTT. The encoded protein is CASSPNDNQPQHF.

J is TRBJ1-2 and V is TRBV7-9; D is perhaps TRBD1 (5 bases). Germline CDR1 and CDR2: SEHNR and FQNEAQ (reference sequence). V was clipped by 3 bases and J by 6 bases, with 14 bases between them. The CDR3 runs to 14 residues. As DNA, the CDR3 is TGTGCCAGCAGCTTTGAGGGGCGGTCTAATGGCTACACCTTC. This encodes CASSFEGRSNGYTF.